One and the same sample provided the 21 T cell receptor beta chains below, sequenced in a study of T cell responses to AZD1222 COVID-19 vaccine. Sequencing used immunoSEQ multiplex PCR; TCRdb keeps in-frame clones, though not all of them. The table has approximately 140,000 clones, 89% seen once. Specimen: peripheral blood, collected on day 0 of AZD1222 vaccination. Receptors originate from an adult in good health.

This rearrangement joins TRBV5-5 to TRBJ2-2; possibly TRBD2 for D (5 bases). This CDR3 region has 12 residues. Trimming took off 1 base at V and 8 bases at J, with 6 bases between the two ends. The germline V gene has CDR1 SGHKS and CDR2 YYEKEE (reference sequence). CDR3 in DNA: TGTGCCAGCAGCTTGTGGAGGGGGGAGCTGTTTTTT. This encodes CASSLWRGELFF. Based on the CDR3 plus reference TRBV5-5 and TRBJ2-2, the full variable domain is DAGVTQSPTHLIKTRGQQVTLRCSPISGHKSVSWYQQVLGQGPQFIFQYYEKEERGRGNFPDRFSARQFPNYSSELNVNALLLGDSALYLCASSLWRGELFFGEGSRLTVL.

The chain combines TRBV30 with TRBJ2-7, with 7 bases fitting TRBD2. The CDR3 contains 14 residues. Germline V lookup: CDR1 GTSNPN, CDR2 SVGIG (reference sequence). V shed 2 bases and J 1 base; nucleotides not matched to a gene: 5. The chain's CDR3 is CAWSWVSGSYEQYF. CDR3 nucleotides: TGTGCCTGGAGTTGGGTTAGCGGGTCCTACGAGCAGTACTTC.

The chain couples TRBV30 to TRBJ1-5; D uncertain. Trimming left V 0 bases short and J 1 base short, with 10 bases between. The germline gives CDR1 GTSNPN, CDR2 SVGIG (reference sequence). The CDR3 extends over 15 amino acids. The CDR3 here is CAWSVVLDSNQPQHF. The CDR3 DNA reads TGTGCCTGGAGTGTAGTACTTGACAGCAATCAGCCCCAGCATTTT.

The chain recombines TRBV11-1 with TRBJ2-7, with D possibly matching TRBD1 (6 bases). The length of the CDR3 is 15 residues. V shed 5 bases and J shed 2 bases, with 16 bases lying between them. CDR1 and CDR2 from the germline V gene are SGHAT and FQDESV (reference sequence). CDR3 bases: TGTGCCAGCAGCCCCCCCGGACAGTTAACCTACGAGCAGTACTTC. Its protein product is CASSPPGQLTYEQYF.

V usage is TRBV28 and J usage is TRBJ1-1, with D perhaps matching TRBD1 (5 bases). CDR1 and CDR2 (germline): MDHEN, SYDVKM. This CDR3 has 14 residues. Deletions cut 2 bases from V and 1 base from J, with 8 bases between. CDR3 DNA sequence: TGTGCCAGCAGTTTAGGAGGGGAGAACACTGAAGCTTTCTTT. Encoded protein: CASSLGGENTEAFF.

The chain joins TRBV7-2 to TRBJ1-3; maybe TRBD1 (5 bases). This CDR3 is built from 15 residues. The germline V and J ends were trimmed by 5 bases and 0 bases, with 11 bases remaining between them. Germline values: CDR1 SGHTA, CDR2 FQGNSA. This CDR3 reads CASSTAGFSGNTIYF. CDR3 sequence (DNA): TGTGCCAGCAGCACCGCAGGGTTCTCTGGAAACACCATATATTTT.

Points on this clone: One end of the junction fails to match germline, which may point to a read error. Other DNA sequences within the sample encode an identical CDR3. V gene TRBV14 combines with J gene TRBJ2-7; D gene ambiguous. Germline CDR1 is SGHDN and CDR2 is FVKESK. The CDR3 loop spans 13 amino acids. CDR3 DNA: TGTGCCAGCAGTCAAGAGTTAGGGTACGAGCAGTACTTC. Amino acid sequence: CASSQELGYEQYF.

The chain joins TRBV7-9 to TRBJ1-2; D possibly corresponds to TRBD1 (6 bases). This CDR3 region has 15 residues. CDR1 and CDR2 from the germline V gene are SEHNR and FQNEAQ (reference sequence). The V and J ends lost 6 bases and 4 bases respectively, with 18 bases between them. In DNA, the CDR3 is TGTGCCAGCAGTAGTGCCGGCAGGGGTATCTATGGCTACACCTTC. Amino acids: CASSSAGRGIYGYTF.

The chain couples TRBV11-2 to TRBJ1-6; perhaps TRBD1 as D (5 bases). Trimming took off 5 bases at V and 6 bases at J, with 14 bases between the two ends. CDR3 length: 15 residues. The germline gives CDR1 SGHAT, CDR2 FQNNGV. In nucleotides, the CDR3 is TGTGCCAGCAGCCCCTCGCTAGGGGCTAATTCACCCCTCCACTTT. Translating it yields CASSPSLGANSPLHF.

The chain has TRBV28 and TRBJ2-7; D gene unclear. Germline-derived CDR1 and CDR2 are MDHEN and SYDVKM. The length of the CDR3 is 13 residues. Trimming removed 6 bases at V and 0 bases at J, with 9 bases between. The CDR3 DNA follows: TGTGCCAGCAGGCGGTATAGCTCCTACGAGCAGTACTTC. The encoded protein is CASRRYSSYEQYF.

This clone was detected once. The chain employs TRBV5-6 and TRBJ2-7; TRBD2 is a possible D gene (7 bases). The CDR3 is 15 residues long. Trimming removed 0 bases from V and 4 bases from J, with 14 bases in between. Germline-derived CDR1 and CDR2 are SGHDT and YYEEEE. The CDR3 here is CASSLEARGQYEQYF. The CDR3 region has the DNA TGTGCCAGCAGCTTGGAGGCGCGGGGGCAGTACGAGCAGTACTTC.

This rearrangement joins TRBV7-9 to TRBJ1-3; D possibly corresponds to TRBD1 (5 bases). The CDR3 is made up of 12 amino acids. Looked up from germline, CDR1 is SEHNR and CDR2 is FQNEAQ (reference sequence). This CDR3 reads CTGVSSGNTIYF. For the CDR3, the DNA is TGTACGGGGGTGAGCTCTGGAAACACCATATATTTT.

The chain is built from TRBV21-1 and TRBJ2-2; TRBD1 reflects the table's D call only, with no check against the DNA. TRBV21-1 is marked as a pseudogene. The CDR3 is 15 amino acids. CDR3 amino acids: CASSKEDRESGELFF. CDR3 coding DNA: TGTGCCAGCAGCAAAGAGGACAGGGAATCCGGGGAGCTGTTTTTT.

This clone appeared a few times. V gene TRBV10-3 combines with J gene TRBJ1-4; no clear D. V dropped 1 base and J dropped 0 bases, with 9 bases sitting between them. Germline V CDR1 and CDR2: ENHRY, SYGVKD. The CDR3 length is 16 residues. Written as DNA, the CDR3 is TGTGCCATCAGTGAGTTTGCGGTTGCAACTAATGAAAAACTGTTTTTT. Protein: CAISEFAVATNEKLFF.

The chain links TRBV29-1 to TRBJ2-7; 9 bases agree with TRBD2. Germline values: CDR1 SQVTM, CDR2 ANQGSEA. V lost 4 bases, J lost 0 bases, and 7 bases stayed unmatched. This CDR3 spans 15 amino acids. CDR3 loop: CSVVRREGVSYEQYF. The CDR3 region has the DNA TGCAGCGTTGTAAGGCGGGAGGGAGTCTCCTACGAGCAGTACTTC.

The chain employs TRBV7-2 and TRBJ2-1; the D is unclear. The V and J ends lost 2 bases and 5 bases respectively, with 7 bases between them. The CDR3 contains 13 residues. Germline lookup yields CDR1 SGHTA and CDR2 FQGNSA. CDR3 bases: TGTGCCAGCAGCTTATTCAGAGACAATGAGCAGTTCTTC. It is translated as CASSLFRDNEQFF. Complete variable domain (other parts from reference TRBV7-2 and TRBJ2-1): GAGVSQSPSNKVTEKGKDVELRCDPISGHTALYWYRQSLGQGLEFLIYFQGNSAPDKSGLPSDRFSAERTGGSVSTLTIQRTQQEDSAVYLCASSLFRDNEQFFGPGTRLTVL.

The chain joins TRBV18 to TRBJ2-1; D is ambiguous. CDR3 length: 16 amino acids. Germline V gene lookup returns CDR1 KGHSH and CDR2 LQKENI. Between the trimmed V and J ends, which lost 3 bases and 4 bases, there was a span of 16 bases. CDR3 region: CASSPLSTSEYNEQFF. DNA for the CDR3: TGTGCCAGCTCACCTCTTTCCACCTCCGAGTACAATGAGCAGTTCTTC.

This clone has only one observation. The chain couples TRBV7-2 to TRBJ1-3; possibly TRBD1 for D (6 bases). Germline V gives CDR1 SGHTA, CDR2 FQGNSA. Trimming shortened V by 4 bases and J by 0 bases, and 10 bases separated the two germline ends. The CDR3 totals 15 residues. The CDR3 DNA reads TGTGCCAGCAGCTACCGGGACAACTCTGGAAACACCATATATTTT. Translated, it gives CASSYRDNSGNTIYF.

V usage is TRBV9 and J usage is TRBJ2-2; 10 bases align to TRBD2. The junction had 4 bases not matched to a gene; V was cut back by 5 bases and J by 0 bases. This CDR3 is built from 16 residues. From germline, CDR1 is SGDLS and CDR2 YYNGEE. The CDR3 nucleotides are TGTGCCAGCAGAAACGGACTAGCGGCGAACACCGGGGAGCTGTTTTTT. It encodes CASRNGLAANTGELFF.

The rearrangement uses TRBV6-5 and TRBJ1-5, with D unresolved. The CDR3 is made up of 15 amino acids. Germline V gene lookup returns CDR1 MNHEY and CDR2 SVGAGI. With 6 bases removed from V and 0 bases from J, the gap between germline ends came to 12 bases. The CDR3 sequence: CASSYSLTSNQPQHF. CDR3 bases: TGTGCCAGCAGCTATTCACTGACTAGCAATCAGCCCCAGCATTTT.

This clone was detected only a few times. This chain joins TRBV2 and TRBJ2-1; 7 bases align to TRBD2. Germline loops: CDR1 SNHLY, CDR2 FYNNEI. V gave up 6 bases and J gave up 4 bases; unmatched junction bases: 9. The CDR3 covers 15 residues. The DNA for the CDR3 is TGTGCCAGCAGCGGAGCTAGCGGAGCTTACAATGAGCAGTTCTTC. It specifies CASSGASGAYNEQFF.